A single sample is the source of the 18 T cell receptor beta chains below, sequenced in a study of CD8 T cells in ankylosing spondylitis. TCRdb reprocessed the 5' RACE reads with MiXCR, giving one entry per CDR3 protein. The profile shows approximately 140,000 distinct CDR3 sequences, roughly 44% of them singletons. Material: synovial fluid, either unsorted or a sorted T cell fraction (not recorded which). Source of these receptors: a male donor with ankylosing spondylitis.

The DNA of the CDR3 is TGTGCCAGCAGTTTATGGGACTACGCTGCCAATGAGCAGTTCTTC. It is translated as CASSLWDYAANEQFF. The chain employs TRBV28 and TRBJ2-1; D is possibly TRBD2 (6 bases). The CDR3 consists of 15 residues. V shed 0 bases and J shed 6 bases, with 12 bases lying between them. In germline, CDR1 is MDHEN, CDR2 SYDVKM.

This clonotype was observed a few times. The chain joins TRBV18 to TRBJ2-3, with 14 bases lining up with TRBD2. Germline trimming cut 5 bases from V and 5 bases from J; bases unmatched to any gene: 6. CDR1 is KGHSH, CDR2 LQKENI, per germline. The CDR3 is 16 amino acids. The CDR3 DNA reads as TGTGCCAGCTCATGGGGACTAGCGGGAGCTGGAGATACGCAGTATTTT. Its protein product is CASSWGLAGAGDTQYF.

The CDR3 reads CASSLVAPEGFATNEKLFF. CDR3 coding DNA: TGTGCCAGCAGCTTAGTTGCCCCTGAGGGGTTTGCAACTAATGAAAAACTGTTTTTT. This chain links TRBV7-6 with TRBJ1-4, with TRBD1 as a possible D gene (5 bases). The V gene lost 1 base and the J gene lost 0 bases, with 18 bases spanning the gap. CDR1 is SGHVS, CDR2 FNYEAQ, per germline. The CDR3 is made up of 19 amino acids.

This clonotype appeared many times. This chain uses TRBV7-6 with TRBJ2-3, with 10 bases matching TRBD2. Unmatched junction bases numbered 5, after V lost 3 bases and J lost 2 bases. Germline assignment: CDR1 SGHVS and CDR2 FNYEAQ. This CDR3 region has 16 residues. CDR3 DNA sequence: TGTGCCAGCAGCTTTTTTAGCGGGGGGAACACAGATACGCAGTATTTT. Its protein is CASSFFSGGNTDTQYF. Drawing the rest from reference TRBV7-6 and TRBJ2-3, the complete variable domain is GAGVSQSPRYKVTKRGQDVALRCDPISGHVSLYWYRQALGQGPEFLTYFNYEAQQDKSGLPNDRFSAERPEGSISTLTIQRTEQRDSAMYRCASSFFSGGNTDTQYFGPGTRLTVL.

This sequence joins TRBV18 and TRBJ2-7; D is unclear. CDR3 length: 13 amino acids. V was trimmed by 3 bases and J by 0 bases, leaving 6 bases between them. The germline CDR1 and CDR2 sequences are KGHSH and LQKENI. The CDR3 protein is CASSPDHSYEQYF. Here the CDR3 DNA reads TGTGCCAGCTCACCGGACCACTCCTACGAGCAGTACTTC.

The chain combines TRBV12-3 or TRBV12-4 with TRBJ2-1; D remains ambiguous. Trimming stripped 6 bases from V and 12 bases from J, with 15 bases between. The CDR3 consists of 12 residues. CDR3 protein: CASRTTGRRQFF. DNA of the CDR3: TGTGCCAGCAGAACAACGGGCCGCAGGCAGTTCTTC.

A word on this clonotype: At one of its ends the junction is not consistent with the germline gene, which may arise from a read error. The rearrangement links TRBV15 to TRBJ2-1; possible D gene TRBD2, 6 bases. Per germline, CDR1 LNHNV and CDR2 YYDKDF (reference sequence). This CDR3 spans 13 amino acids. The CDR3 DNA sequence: TGTGCCACCAGCAGAGGGGCGCGGGACCATATAATCTTC. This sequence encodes CATSRGARDHIIF.

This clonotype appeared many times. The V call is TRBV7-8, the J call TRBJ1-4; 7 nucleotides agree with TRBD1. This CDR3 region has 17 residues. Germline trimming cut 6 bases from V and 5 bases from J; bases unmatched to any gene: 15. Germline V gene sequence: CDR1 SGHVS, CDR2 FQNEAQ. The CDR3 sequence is CASRRDSSVMGNEKLFF. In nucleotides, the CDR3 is TGTGCCAGCAGACGGGACAGTTCGGTGATGGGGAATGAAAAACTGTTTTTT.

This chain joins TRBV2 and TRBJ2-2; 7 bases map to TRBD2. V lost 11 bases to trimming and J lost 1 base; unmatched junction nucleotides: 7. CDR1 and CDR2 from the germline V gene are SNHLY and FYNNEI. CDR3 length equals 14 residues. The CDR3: CAARWGGNTGELFF. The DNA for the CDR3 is TGTGCCGCCAGGTGGGGGGGGAACACCGGGGAGCTGTTTTTT.

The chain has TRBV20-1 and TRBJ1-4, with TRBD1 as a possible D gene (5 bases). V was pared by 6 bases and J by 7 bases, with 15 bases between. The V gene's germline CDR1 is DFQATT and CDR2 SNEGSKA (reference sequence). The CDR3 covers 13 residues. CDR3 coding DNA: TGCAGTGCCCGGGGACGGGGATCTGAAAAACTGTTTTTT. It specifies CSARGRGSEKLFF.

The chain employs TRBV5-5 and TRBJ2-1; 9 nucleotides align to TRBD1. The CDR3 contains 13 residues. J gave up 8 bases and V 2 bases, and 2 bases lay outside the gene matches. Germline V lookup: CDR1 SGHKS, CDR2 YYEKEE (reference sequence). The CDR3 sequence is CASSFWDRDEQFF. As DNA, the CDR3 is TGTGCCAGCAGCTTCTGGGACAGGGATGAGCAGTTCTTC.

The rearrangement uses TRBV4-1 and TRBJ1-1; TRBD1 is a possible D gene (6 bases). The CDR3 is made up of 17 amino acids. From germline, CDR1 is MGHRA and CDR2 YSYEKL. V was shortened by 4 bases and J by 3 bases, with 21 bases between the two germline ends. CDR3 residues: CASSLPSKGGGDTEAFF. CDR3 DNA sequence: TGCGCCAGCAGCCTACCTTCCAAGGGAGGGGGGGACACTGAAGCTTTCTTT.

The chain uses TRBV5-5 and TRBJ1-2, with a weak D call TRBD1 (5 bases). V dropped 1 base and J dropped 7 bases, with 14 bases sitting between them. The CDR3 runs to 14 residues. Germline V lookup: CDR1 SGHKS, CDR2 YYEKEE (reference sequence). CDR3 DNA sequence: TGTGCCAGCAGCTTGTCACCGGGGCCGGGTGGCTACACCTTC. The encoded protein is CASSLSPGPGGYTF.

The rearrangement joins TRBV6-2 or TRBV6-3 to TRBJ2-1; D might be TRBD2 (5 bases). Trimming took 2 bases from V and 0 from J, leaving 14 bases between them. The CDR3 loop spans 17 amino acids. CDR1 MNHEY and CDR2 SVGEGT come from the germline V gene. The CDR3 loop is CASSYASGSSSYNEQFF. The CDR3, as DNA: TGTGCCAGCAGTTACGCCTCTGGGAGCTCCTCCTACAATGAGCAGTTCTTC.

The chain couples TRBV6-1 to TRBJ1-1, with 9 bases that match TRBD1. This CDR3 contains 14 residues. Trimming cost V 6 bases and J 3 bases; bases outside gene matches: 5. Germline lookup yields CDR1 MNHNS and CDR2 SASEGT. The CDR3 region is CASRTGGGDTEAFF. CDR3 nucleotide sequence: TGTGCCAGCAGGACAGGGGGAGGGGACACTGAAGCTTTCTTT.

In DNA, the CDR3 is TGTGCCAGCAGCTTAGCGGTACCTACGACAGAAGCTTTCTTT. This sequence encodes CASSLAVPTTEAFF. The chain carries TRBV11-2 and TRBJ1-1; D not resolved. Germline V gives CDR1 SGHAT, CDR2 FQNNGV. The CDR3 extends over 14 amino acids. V was cut by 1 base and J by 8 bases, with 14 bases left in between.

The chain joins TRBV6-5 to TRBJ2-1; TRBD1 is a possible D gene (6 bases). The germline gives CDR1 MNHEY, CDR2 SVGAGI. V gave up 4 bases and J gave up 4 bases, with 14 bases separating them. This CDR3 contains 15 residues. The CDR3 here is CASSSQGFAYNEQFF. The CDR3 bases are TGTGCCAGCAGTTCCCAGGGGTTCGCGTACAATGAGCAGTTCTTC.

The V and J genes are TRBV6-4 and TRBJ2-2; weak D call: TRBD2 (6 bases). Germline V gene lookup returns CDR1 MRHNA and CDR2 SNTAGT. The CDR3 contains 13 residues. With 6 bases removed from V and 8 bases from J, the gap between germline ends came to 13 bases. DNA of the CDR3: TGTGCCAGCAGCCCAGGAGGGGCTGGGGAGCTGTTTTTT. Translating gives CASSPGGAGELFF.